This T cell receptor (beta chain) emerged from a study of early T cells in non-severe SARS-CoV-2 infection. Study as a whole: Bulk RNA from unsorted whole blood was sequenced; chains were unpaired. Study-level results: VDJdb matching favored anti-spike CD8 responses, missing private and CD4 specificities.

Trimming stripped 5 bases from V and 7 bases from J, with 11 bases between. The length of the CDR3 is 12 residues. Germline lookup yields CDR1 SEHNR and CDR2 FQNEAQ (reference sequence). Individual cDNA molecules received unique molecular identifiers. TCRdb used MiXCR to reprocess the 5' RACE reads, holding one entry per CDR3 protein. There are over 20,000 distinct CDR3 sequences in the sample; 4.5% to 5% occur only once, and 7.5% to 10% lies in the top ten. This clonotype was seen at least ten times. What it recognizes is unknown. The chain joins TRBV7-9 to TRBJ1-1; D is undetermined. The specimen was whole blood. This TCR came from an adult who was a healthcare worker with PCR-confirmed SARS-CoV-2 infection or an uninfected control (not recorded which). Here the CDR3 reads CASSLTLYEAFF. The CDR3 bases are TGTGCCAGCAGCCTCACCCTCTATGAAGCTTTCTTT.